The present TCR beta chain was sequenced within a study of T cells in Graves' hyperthyroidism and ophthalmopathy. Whole-study results and caveats: Stable hyperthyroidism was told apart from ophthalmopathy by a model built on 13 V-J features. Within blood appeared most thyroid clonotypes that had expanded above 0.001.

This clonotype was seen repeatedly, ten times or more. Its antigen is currently unknown. V lost 7 bases and J lost 8, with 20 bases in between. This CDR3 has 14 amino acids. Per the germline V gene, CDR1 is SEHNR and CDR2 is FQNEAQ (reference sequence). The hyperthyroidism patients had all been newly diagnosed, and their disease duration was under 2 months. Their ages ranged from 18 to 65 years. Out of less than 12 ml of fresh peripheral blood came the PBMCs. RNA transcripts yielded amplified TCR beta CDR3 regions. The study used the HTBI primer set for a first-round RT-PCR of the TCR CDR3. TCRdb used MiXCR to reprocess the multiplex PCR reads, holding one entry per CDR3 protein. The sample lists about 300,000 distinct CDR3 sequences; roughly 15% were seen once.

J is TRBJ1-2 and V is TRBV7-9; no definite D call. This receptor was obtained from a woman aged 40 to 50 with Graves' hyperthyroidism. The sequencing sample was made of blood. CDR3 DNA: TGTGCCAGCAACAACCTCCGGGCCACTAACGGCTACACCTTC. It yields the protein CASNNLRATNGYTF.